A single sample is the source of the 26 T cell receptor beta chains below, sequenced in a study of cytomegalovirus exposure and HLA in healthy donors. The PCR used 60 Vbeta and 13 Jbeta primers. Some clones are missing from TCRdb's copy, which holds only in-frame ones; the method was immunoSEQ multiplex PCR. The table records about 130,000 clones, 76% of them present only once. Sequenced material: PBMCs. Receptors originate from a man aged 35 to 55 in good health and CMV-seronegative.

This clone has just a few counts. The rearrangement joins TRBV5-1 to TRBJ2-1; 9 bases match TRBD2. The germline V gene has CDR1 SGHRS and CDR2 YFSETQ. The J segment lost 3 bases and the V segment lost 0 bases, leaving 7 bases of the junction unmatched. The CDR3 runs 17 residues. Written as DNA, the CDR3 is TGCGCCAGCAGCTTGGCCTGGGGTAGCGGGGGCTACAATGAGCAGTTCTTC. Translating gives CASSLAWGSGGYNEQFF.

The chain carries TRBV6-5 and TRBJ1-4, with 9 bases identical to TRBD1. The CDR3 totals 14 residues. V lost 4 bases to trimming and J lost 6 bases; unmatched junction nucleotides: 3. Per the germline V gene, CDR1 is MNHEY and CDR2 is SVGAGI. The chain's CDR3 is CASSLGQGYEKLFF. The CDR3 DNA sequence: TGTGCCAGCAGTTTGGGACAGGGTTATGAAAAACTGTTTTTT.

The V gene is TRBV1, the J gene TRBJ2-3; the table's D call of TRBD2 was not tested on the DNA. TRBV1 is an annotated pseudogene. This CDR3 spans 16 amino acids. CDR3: CTSSQKTSGGTDTQYF. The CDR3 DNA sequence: TGCACCAGCAGCCAAAAAACTAGCGGGGGGACAGATACGCAGTATTTT.

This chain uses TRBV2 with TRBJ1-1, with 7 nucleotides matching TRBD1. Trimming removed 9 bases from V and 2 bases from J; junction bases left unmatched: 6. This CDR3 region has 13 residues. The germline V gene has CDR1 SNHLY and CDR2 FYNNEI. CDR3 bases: TGTGCCAGTAAGGGACAGCCAAACACTGAAGCTTTCTTT. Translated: CASKGQPNTEAFF. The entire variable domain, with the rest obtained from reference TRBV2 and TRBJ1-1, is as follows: EPEVTQTPSHQVTQMGQEVILRCVPISNHLYFYWYRQILGQKVEFLVSFYNNEISEKSEIFDDQFSVERPDGSNFTLKIRSTKLEDSAMYFCASKGQPNTEAFFGQGTRLTVV.

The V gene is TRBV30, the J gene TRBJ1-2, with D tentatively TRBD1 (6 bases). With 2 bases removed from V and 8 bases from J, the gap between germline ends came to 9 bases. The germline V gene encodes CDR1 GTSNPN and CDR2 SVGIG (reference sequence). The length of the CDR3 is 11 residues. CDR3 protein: CAWSSGVGYTF. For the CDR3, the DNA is TGTGCCTGGAGTTCAGGGGTAGGCTACACCTTC.

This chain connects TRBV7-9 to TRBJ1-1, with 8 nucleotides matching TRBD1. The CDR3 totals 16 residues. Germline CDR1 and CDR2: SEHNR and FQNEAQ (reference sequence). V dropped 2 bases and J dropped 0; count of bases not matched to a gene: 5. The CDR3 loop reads CASSLSGTGMNTEAFF. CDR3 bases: TGTGCCAGCAGCTTATCCGGGACAGGCATGAACACTGAAGCTTTCTTT. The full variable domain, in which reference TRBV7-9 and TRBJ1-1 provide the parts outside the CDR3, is DTGVSQNPRHKITKRGQNVTFRCDPISEHNRLYWYRQTLGQGPEFLTYFQNEAQLEKSRLLSDRFSAERPKGSFSTLEIQRTEQGDSAMYLCASSLSGTGMNTEAFFGQGTRLTVV.

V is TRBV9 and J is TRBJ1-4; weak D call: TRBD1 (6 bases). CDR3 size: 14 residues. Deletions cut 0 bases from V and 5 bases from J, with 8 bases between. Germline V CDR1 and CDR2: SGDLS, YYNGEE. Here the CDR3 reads CASSVGGQNEKLFF. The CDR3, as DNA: TGTGCCAGCAGCGTAGGGGGGCAAAATGAAAAACTGTTTTTT.

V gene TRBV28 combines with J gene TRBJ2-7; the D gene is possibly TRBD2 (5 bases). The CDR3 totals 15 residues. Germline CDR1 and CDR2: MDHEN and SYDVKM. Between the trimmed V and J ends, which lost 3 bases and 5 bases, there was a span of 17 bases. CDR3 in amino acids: CASSFSVIDGDEQYF. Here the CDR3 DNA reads TGTGCCAGCAGTTTCTCCGTAATTGACGGGGACGAGCAGTACTTC.

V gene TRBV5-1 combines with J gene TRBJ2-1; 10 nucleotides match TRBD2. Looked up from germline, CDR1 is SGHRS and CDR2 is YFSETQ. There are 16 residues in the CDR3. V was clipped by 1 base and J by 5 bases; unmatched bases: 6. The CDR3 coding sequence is TGCGCCAGCAGCTTGCGAGCTAGCGGGGGAGACAATGAGCAGTTCTTC. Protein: CASSLRASGGDNEQFF. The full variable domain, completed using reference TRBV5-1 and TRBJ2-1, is KAGVTQTPRYLIKTRGQQVTLSCSPISGHRSVSWYQQTPGQGLQFLFEYFSETQRNKGNFPGRFSGRQFSNSRSEMNVSTLELGDSALYLCASSLRASGGDNEQFFGPGTRLTVL.

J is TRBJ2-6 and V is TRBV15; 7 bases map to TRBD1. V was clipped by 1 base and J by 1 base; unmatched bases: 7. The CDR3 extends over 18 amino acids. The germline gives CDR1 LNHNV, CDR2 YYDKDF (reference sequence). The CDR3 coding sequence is TGTGCCACCAGCAGAGGCCCTGGACAGGCATCTGGGGCCAACGTCCTGACTTTC. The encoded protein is CATSRGPGQASGANVLTF.

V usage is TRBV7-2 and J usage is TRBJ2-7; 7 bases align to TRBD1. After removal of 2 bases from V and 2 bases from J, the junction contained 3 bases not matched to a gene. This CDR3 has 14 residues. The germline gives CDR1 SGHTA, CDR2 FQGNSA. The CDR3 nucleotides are TGTGCCAGCAGCTTAAGCCAGGGGGCCTACGAGCAGTACTTC. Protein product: CASSLSQGAYEQYF.

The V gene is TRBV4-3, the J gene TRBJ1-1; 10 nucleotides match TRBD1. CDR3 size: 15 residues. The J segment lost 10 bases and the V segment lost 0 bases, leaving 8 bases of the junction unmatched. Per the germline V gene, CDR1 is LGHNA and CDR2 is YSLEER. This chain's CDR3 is CASSQDLGTGEVAFF. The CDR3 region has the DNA TGCGCCAGCAGCCAAGATCTGGGGACAGGGGAGGTAGCTTTCTTT.

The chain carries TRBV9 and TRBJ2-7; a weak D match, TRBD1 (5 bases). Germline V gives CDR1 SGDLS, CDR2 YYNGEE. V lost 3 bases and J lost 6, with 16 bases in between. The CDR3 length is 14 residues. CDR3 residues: CASSGGYRVGEQYF. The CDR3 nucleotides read TGTGCCAGCAGCGGGGGCTACAGAGTTGGCGAGCAGTACTTC.

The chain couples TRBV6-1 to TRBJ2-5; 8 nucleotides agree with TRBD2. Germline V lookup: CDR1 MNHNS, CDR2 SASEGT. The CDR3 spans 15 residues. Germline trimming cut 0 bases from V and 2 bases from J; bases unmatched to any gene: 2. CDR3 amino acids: CASSEASSGQETQYF. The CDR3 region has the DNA TGTGCCAGCAGTGAAGCGTCTAGCGGGCAAGAGACCCAGTACTTC.

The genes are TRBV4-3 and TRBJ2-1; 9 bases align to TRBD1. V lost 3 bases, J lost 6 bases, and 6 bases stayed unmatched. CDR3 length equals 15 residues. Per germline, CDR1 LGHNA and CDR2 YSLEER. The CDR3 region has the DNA TGCGCCAGCAGCCAGGGACAGGGTTTAGGCAATGAGCAGTTCTTC. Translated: CASSQGQGLGNEQFF.

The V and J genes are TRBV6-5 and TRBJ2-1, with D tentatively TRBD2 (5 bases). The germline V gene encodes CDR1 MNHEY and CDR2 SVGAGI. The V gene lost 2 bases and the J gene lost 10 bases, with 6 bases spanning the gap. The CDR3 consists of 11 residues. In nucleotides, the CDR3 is TGTGCCAGCAGTTACGGGGAGGAGCAGTTCTTC. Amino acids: CASSYGEEQFF.

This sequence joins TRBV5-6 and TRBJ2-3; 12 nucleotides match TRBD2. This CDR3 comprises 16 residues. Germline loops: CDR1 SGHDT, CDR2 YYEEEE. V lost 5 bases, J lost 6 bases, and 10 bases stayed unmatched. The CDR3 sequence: CASSPLAGGFSDTQYF. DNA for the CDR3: TGTGCCAGCAGTCCTCTAGCGGGGGGGTTTAGCGATACGCAGTATTTT. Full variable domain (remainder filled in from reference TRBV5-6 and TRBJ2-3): DAGVTQSPTHLIKTRGQQVTLRCSPKSGHDTVSWYQQALGQGPQFIFQYYEEEERQRGNFPDRFSGHQFPNYSSELNVNALLLGDSALYLCASSPLAGGFSDTQYFGPGTRLTVL.

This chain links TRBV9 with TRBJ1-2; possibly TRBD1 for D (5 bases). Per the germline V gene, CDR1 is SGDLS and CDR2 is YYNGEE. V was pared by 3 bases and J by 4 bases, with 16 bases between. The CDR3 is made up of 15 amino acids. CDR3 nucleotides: TGTGCCAGCAGCGCCAGTCCCGACAGTGGCTATGGCTACACCTTC. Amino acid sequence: CASSASPDSGYGYTF. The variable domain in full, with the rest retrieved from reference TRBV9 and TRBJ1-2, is DSGVTQTPKHLITATGQRVTLRCSPRSGDLSVYWYQQSLDQGLQFLIQYYNGEERAKGNILERFSAQQFPDLHSELNLSSLELGDSALYFCASSASPDSGYGYTFGSGTRLTVV.

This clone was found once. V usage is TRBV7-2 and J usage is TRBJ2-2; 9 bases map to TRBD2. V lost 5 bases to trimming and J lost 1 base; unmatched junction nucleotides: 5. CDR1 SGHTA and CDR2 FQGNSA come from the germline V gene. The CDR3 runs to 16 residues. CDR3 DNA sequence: TGTGCCAGCAGCGGCGGGACTAGCAGGAACACCGGGGAGCTGTTTTTT. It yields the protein CASSGGTSRNTGELFF.

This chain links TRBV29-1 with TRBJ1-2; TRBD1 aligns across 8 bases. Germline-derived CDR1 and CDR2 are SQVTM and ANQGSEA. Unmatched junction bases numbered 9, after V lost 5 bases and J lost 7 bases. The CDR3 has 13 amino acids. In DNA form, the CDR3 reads TGCAGCGTTCACAGGGGGGGTTCTGCTGGCTACACCTTC. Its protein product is CSVHRGGSAGYTF.

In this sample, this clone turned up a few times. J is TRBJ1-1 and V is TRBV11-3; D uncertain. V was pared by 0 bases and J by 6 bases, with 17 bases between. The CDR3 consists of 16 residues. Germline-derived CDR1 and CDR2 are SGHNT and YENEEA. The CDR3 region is CASSLERRPSIPEAFF. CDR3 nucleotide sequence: TGTGCCAGCAGCTTAGAACGCAGGCCGAGCATCCCTGAAGCTTTCTTT.

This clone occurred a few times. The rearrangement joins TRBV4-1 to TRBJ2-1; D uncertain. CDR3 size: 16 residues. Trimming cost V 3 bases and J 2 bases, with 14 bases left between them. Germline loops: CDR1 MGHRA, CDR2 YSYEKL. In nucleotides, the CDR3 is TGCGCCAGCAGCCACTTAGCAAGCCCTACCTACAATGAGCAGTTCTTC. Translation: CASSHLASPTYNEQFF.

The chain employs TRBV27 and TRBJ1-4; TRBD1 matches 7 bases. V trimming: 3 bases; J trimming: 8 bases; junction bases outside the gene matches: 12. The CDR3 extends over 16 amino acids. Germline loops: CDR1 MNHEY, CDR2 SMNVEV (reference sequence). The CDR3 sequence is CASSFTLKGAREKLFF. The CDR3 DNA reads TGTGCCAGCAGTTTCACTTTAAAGGGGGCTAGGGAAAAACTGTTTTTT.

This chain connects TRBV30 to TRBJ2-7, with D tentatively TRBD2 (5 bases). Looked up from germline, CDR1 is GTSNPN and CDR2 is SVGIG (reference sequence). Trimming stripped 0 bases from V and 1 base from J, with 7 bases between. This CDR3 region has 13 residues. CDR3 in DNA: TGTGCCTGGAGTGTAGGGAGATCCTACGAGCAGTACTTC. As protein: CAWSVGRSYEQYF.

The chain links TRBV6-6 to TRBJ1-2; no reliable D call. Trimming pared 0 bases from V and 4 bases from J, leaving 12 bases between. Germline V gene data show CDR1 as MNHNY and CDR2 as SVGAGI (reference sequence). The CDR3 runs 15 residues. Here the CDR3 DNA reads TGTGCCAGCAGTTACTCGGAGGGAGGATCCTATGGCTACACCTTC. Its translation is CASSYSEGGSYGYTF.

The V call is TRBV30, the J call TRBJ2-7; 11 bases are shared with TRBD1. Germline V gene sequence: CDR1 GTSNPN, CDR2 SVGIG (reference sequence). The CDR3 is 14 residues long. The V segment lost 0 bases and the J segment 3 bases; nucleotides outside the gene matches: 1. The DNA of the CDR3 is TGTGCCTGGAGTGTGGGGACAGGGGGCTACGAGCAGTACTTC. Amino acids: CAWSVGTGGYEQYF.